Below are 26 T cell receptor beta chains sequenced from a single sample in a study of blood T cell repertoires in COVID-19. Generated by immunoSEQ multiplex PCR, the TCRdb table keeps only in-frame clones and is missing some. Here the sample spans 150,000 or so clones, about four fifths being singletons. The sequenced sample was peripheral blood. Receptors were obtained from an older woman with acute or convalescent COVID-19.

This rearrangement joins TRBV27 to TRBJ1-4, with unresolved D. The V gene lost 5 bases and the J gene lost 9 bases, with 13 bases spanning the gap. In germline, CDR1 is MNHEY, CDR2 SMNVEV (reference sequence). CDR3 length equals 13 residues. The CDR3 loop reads CASSPAEPKKLFF. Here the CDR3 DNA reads TGTGCCAGCAGTCCCGCGGAGCCCAAAAAACTGTTTTTT.

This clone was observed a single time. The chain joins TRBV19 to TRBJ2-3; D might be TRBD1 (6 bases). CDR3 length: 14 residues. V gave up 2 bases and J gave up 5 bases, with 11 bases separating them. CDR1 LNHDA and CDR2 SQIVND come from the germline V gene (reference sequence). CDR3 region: CASSIYRERDTQYF. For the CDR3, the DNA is TGTGCCAGTAGTATATACAGGGAAAGAGATACGCAGTATTTT.

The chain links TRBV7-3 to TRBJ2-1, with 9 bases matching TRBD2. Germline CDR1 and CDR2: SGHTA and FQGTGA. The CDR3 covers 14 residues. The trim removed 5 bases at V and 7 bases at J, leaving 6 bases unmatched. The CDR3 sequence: CASSPGTSSNEQFF. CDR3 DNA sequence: TGTGCCAGCAGCCCCGGGACTAGCAGTAATGAGCAGTTCTTC.

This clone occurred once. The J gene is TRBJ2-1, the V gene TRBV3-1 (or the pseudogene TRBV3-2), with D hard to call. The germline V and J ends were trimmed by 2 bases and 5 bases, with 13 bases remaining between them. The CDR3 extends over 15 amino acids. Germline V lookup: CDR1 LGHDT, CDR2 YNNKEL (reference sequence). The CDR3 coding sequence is TGTGCCAGCAGCCAACCCCTAGGAACCCACAATGAGCAGTTCTTC. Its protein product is CASSQPLGTHNEQFF.

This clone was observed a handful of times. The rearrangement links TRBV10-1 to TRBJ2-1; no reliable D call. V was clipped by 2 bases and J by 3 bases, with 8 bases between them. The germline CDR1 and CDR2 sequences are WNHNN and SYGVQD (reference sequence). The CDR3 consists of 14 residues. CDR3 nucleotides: TGCGCCAGCAGTGAGGGCAGGATCTACAATGAGCAGTTCTTC. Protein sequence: CASSEGRIYNEQFF.

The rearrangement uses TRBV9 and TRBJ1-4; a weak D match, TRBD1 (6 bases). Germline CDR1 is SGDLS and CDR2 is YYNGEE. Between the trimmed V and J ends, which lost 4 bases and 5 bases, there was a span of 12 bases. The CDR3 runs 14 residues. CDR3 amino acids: CASSPAQGNEKLFF. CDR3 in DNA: TGTGCCAGCAGCCCGGCACAGGGAAATGAAAAACTGTTTTTT. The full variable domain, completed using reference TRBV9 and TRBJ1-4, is DSGVTQTPKHLITATGQRVTLRCSPRSGDLSVYWYQQSLDQGLQFLIQYYNGEERAKGNILERFSAQQFPDLHSELNLSSLELGDSALYFCASSPAQGNEKLFFGSGTQLSVL.

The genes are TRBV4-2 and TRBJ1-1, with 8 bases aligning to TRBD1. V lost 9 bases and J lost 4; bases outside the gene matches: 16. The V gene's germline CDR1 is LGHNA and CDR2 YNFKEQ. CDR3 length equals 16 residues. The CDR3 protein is CASRQDGGQAFTEAFF. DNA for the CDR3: TGTGCCAGTAGGCAGGACGGGGGACAGGCCTTCACTGAAGCTTTCTTT.

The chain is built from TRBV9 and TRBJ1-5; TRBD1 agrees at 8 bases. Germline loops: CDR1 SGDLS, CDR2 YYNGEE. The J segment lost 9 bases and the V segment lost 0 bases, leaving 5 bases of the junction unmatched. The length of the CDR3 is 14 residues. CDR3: CASSVGTGIGPQHF. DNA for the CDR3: TGTGCCAGCAGCGTAGGGACAGGGATTGGGCCCCAGCATTTT. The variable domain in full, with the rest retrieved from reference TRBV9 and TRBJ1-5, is DSGVTQTPKHLITATGQRVTLRCSPRSGDLSVYWYQQSLDQGLQFLIQYYNGEERAKGNILERFSAQQFPDLHSELNLSSLELGDSALYFCASSVGTGIGPQHFGDGTRLSIL.

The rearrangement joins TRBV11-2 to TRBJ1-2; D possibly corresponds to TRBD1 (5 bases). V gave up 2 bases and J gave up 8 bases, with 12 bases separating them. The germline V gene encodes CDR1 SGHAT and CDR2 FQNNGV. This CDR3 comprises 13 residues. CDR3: CASSLLGVEGYTF. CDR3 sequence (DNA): TGTGCCAGCAGCTTATTAGGGGTTGAGGGCTACACCTTC.

Here the CDR3 reads CASSLGQALAYEQYF. CDR3 DNA: TGTGCCAGCAGTTTGGGACAGGCTCTTGCCTACGAGCAGTACTTC. This chain links TRBV6-5 with TRBJ2-7; 8 bases map to TRBD1. CDR3 length: 15 residues. Germline V gives CDR1 MNHEY, CDR2 SVGAGI. The ends lost 4 bases at V and 2 bases at J; junction bases unmatched: 7.

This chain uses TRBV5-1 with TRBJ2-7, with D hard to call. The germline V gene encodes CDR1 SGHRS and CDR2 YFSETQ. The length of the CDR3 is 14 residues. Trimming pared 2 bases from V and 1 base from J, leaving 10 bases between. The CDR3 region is CASSLRQASYEQYF. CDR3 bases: TGCGCCAGCAGCTTACGCCAGGCTTCCTACGAGCAGTACTTC.

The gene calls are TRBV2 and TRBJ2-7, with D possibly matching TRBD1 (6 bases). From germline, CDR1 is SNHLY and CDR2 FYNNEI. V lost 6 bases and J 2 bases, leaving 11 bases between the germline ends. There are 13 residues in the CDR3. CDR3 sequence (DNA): TGTGCCAGCAGCCAAGACAGGACCTACGAGCAGTACGTC. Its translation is CASSQDRTYEQYV.

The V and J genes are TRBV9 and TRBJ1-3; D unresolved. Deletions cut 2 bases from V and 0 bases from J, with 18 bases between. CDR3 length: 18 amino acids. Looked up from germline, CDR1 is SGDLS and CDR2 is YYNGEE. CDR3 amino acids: CASSVLDNPFSSGNTIYF. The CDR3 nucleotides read TGTGCCAGCAGCGTCTTAGACAATCCCTTTAGCTCTGGAAACACCATATATTTT.

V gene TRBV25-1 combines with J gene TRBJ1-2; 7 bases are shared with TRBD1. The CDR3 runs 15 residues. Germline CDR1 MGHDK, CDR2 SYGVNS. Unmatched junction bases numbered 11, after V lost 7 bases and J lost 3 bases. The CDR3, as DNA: TGTGCCAGCAAAAGACAGGGCCCCACCGACTATGGCTACACCTTC. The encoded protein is CASKRQGPTDYGYTF.

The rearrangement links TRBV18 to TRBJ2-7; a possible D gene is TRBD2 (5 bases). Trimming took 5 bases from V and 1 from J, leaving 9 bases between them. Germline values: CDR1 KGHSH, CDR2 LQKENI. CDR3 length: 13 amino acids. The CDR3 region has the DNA TGTGCCAGCTCAACGGGGTTTTCCTACGAGCAGTACTTC. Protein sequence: CASSTGFSYEQYF.

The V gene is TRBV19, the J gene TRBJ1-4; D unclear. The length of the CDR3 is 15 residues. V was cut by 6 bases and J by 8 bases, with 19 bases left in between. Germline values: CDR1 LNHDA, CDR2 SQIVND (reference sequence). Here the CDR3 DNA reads TGTGCCAGTAGCTACCTGCTAGCTGGGATCGAAAAACTGTTTTTT. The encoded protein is CASSYLLAGIEKLFF.

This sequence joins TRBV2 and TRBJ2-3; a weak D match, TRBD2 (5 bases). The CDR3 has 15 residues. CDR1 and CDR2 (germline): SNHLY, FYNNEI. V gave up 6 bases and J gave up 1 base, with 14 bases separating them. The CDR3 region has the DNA TGTGCCAGCAGCACTGGACTTAGCGGCACAGATACGCAGTATTTT. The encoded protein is CASSTGLSGTDTQYF.

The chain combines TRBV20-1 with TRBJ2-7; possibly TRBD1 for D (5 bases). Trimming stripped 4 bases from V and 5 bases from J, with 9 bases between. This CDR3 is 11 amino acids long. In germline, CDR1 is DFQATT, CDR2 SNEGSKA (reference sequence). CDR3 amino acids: CSATGIDEQYF. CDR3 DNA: TGCAGTGCTACAGGGATCGACGAGCAGTACTTC.

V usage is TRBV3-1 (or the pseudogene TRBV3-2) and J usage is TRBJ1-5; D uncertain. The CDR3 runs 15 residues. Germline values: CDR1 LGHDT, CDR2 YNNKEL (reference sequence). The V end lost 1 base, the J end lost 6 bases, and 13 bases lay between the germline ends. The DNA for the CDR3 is TGTGCCAGCAGCCAAGGAGGGAGTCGGGGTCAGCCCCAGCATTTT. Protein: CASSQGGSRGQPQHF.

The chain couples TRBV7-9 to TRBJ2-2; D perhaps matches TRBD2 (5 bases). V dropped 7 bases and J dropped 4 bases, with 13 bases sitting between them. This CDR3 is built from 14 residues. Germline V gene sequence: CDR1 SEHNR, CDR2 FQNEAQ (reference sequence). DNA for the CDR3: TGTGCCAGCACCAGCGCGGGCACCACCGGGGAGCTGTTTTTT. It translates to CASTSAGTTGELFF.

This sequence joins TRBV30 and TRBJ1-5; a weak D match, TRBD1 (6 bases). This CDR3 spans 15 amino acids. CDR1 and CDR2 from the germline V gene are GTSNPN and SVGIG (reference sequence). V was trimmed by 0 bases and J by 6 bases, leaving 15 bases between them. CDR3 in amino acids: CAWSVAGAFGQPQHF. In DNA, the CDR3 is TGTGCCTGGAGTGTAGCAGGGGCCTTCGGTCAGCCCCAGCATTTT.

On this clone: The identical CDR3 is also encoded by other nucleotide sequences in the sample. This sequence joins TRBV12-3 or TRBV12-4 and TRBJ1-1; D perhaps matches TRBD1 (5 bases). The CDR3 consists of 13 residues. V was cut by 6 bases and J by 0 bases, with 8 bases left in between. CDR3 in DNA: TGTGCCAGCAGCACAGGCATGAACACTGAAGCTTTCTTT. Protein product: CASSTGMNTEAFF.

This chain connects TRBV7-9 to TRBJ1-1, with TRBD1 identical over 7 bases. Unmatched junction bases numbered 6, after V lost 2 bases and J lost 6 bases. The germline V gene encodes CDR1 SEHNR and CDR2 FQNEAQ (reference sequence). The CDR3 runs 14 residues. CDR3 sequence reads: CASSLYRGNAEAFF. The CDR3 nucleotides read TGTGCCAGCAGCTTATACAGGGGAAATGCTGAAGCTTTCTTT.

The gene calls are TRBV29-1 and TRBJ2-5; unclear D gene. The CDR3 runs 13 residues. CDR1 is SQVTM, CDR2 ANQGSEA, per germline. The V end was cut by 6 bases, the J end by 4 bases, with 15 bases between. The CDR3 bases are TGCAGCGTCCCTAAACCGACGGGAGAGACCCAGTACTTC. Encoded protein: CSVPKPTGETQYF.

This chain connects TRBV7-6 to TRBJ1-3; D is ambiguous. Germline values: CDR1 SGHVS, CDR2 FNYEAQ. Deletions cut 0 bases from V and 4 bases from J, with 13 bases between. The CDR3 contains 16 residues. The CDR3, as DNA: TGTGCCAGCAGCTTAGCTTGGGCCCGATCGGGAAACACCATATATTTT. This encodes CASSLAWARSGNTIYF.

The CDR3 sequence: CASRLDSTDTQYF. CDR3 coding DNA: TGCGCCAGCAGACTTGACTCCACAGATACGCAGTATTTT. This chain joins TRBV10-1 and TRBJ2-3; no reliable D call. Germline V lookup: CDR1 WNHNN, CDR2 SYGVQD (reference sequence). V was clipped by 6 bases and J by 2 bases, with 9 bases between them. The CDR3 consists of 13 residues.